This TCR beta chain comes out of a study of OX40 agonist ivuxolimab in advanced cancers. Study-wide results and limits: At 0.1 to 3.0 mg/kg and by week 6, clonal expansion occurred in CD4+ and CD8+ blood T cells.

Worth noting for this clone: Its antigen is not identified.

Sequencing was performed with immunoSEQ multiplex PCR; in TCRdb, only in-frame clones are kept and a portion is missing. This table holds about 71,000 clones, around 82% found once. CDR3 length: 15 amino acids. Deletions cut 6 bases from V and 7 bases from J, with 16 bases between. Looked up from germline, CDR1 is SNHLY and CDR2 is FYNNEI. The source was CD4+ or CD8+ T cells sorted from blood, collected in a trial of the OX40 agonist ivuxolimab. This chain links TRBV2 with TRBJ1-6, with D possibly being TRBD1 (5 bases). The TCR comes from an adult with an advanced solid tumor such as melanoma, head and neck, liver or kidney cancer. DNA for the CDR3: TGTGCCAGCAGCGATCGACAGAGTCTAAATTCACCCCTCCACTTT. Translated, it gives CASSDRQSLNSPLHF.